The present entry profiles one T cell receptor (beta chain) with its context. CDR1 and CDR2 from the germline V gene are SNHLY and FYNNEI. V trimming: 3 bases; J trimming: 5 bases; junction bases outside the gene matches: 3. The CDR3 length is 15 residues. TCRdb called clones again from the PCR reads with MiXCR. This table has about 20,000 clones, more than 30% appearing once. The sample comes from a study of metastatic and nonmetastatic thyroid tumors. Not a single patient had been given any form of treatment at any point before undergoing thyroid surgery. The chain combines TRBV2 with TRBJ1-5; TRBD1 matches at 11 bases. The sequencing input was blood. The receptor was derived from a male donor with papillary thyroid cancer or a benign thyroid nodule (not recorded which). Some clones in this sample may be carry-over from other donors' samples. The CDR3 bases are TGTGCCAGCAGTGACAGGACAGGGGGCTATCAGCCCCAGCATTTT. Its translation: CASSDRTGGYQPQHF.